The source of this TCR beta chain is a study of blood T cell repertoires in COVID-19. The CDR3 runs 14 residues. In germline, CDR1 is MNHEY, CDR2 SVGAGI. V shed 0 bases and J 13 bases; nucleotides not matched to a gene: 10. Method: immunoSEQ multiplex PCR; TCRdb's copy keeps in-frame clones and lacks some. The data hold some 370,000 clones, with 90% observed a single time. The sequenced material came from peripheral blood. The genes are TRBV6-5 and TRBJ2-7, with TRBD1 identical over 9 bases. This sequence originates from a man aged 18 to 30 with active or convalescent COVID-19. The CDR3 region has the DNA TGTGCCAGCAGTTACTCGAGTGGGACAGGGATGGTTTACTTC. This sequence encodes CASSYSSGTGMVYF.